Following are 27 T cell receptor beta chains from one sample sequenced in a study of shared clonotypes between healthy human individuals. Assay used: immunoSEQ multiplex PCR; TCRdb lists only in-frame clones, some missing. Of 2 million to 2.5 million clones listed, around 95% are singletons. What was sequenced was naive CD4+ T cells sorted from blood. As for subset: CD45RA+ positively selected. The receptor set was obtained from a man aged 18 to 30 in good health.

This chain uses TRBV29-1 with TRBJ2-5, with no clear D. The germline V gene encodes CDR1 SQVTM and CDR2 ANQGSEA. V lost 3 bases to trimming and J lost 4 bases, with 12 bases between them. CDR3 length: 13 amino acids. The DNA of the CDR3 is TGCAGCGTTGACTGGGCCTCGGGAGAGACCCAGTACTTC. Protein: CSVDWASGETQYF.

The J gene is TRBJ2-5, the V gene TRBV5-4; TRBD1 agrees at 7 bases. CDR1 and CDR2 from the germline V gene are SGHNT and YYREEE (reference sequence). The J segment lost 6 bases and the V segment lost 7 bases, leaving 9 bases of the junction unmatched. CDR3 size: 13 residues. The CDR3 sequence is CASSSQGMKTQYF. CDR3 nucleotide sequence: TGTGCCAGCTCTTCACAGGGGATGAAGACCCAGTACTTC. Full variable domain (outside the CDR3, taken from reference TRBV5-4 and TRBJ2-5): ETGVTQSPTHLIKTRGQQVTLRCSSQSGHNTVSWYQQALGQGPQFIFQYYREEENGRGNFPPRFSGLQFPNYSSELNVNALELDDSALYLCASSSQGMKTQYFGPGTRLLVL.

The chain links TRBV19 to TRBJ2-7; unclear D gene. V lost 5 bases to trimming and J lost 5 bases, with 16 bases between them. Germline lookup yields CDR1 LNHDA and CDR2 SQIVND (reference sequence). CDR3 size: 14 residues. Written as DNA, the CDR3 is TGTGCCAGTAGTCGTCCGCATAGGGTGAACGAGCAGTACTTC. This codes for CASSRPHRVNEQYF.

This chain links TRBV30 with TRBJ1-4, with a tentative D call TRBD1 (6 bases). CDR1 and CDR2 (germline): GTSNPN, SVGIG (reference sequence). Trimming took off 4 bases at V and 7 bases at J, with 25 bases between the two ends. This CDR3 has 17 residues. The CDR3 bases are TGTGCCTGGAATCCTGGGAAGGTGGGACATCCGGCTGAAAAACTGTTTTTT. Protein sequence: CAWNPGKVGHPAEKLFF.

The chain uses TRBV7-6 and TRBJ1-1; D is undetermined. CDR1 is SGHVS and CDR2 is FNYEAQ in the germline V gene. The CDR3 sequence is 14 residues long. The ends were cut back, 1 base at V and 0 bases at J, with 6 bases in the middle. The CDR3 reads CASSLVDMNTEAFF. DNA for the CDR3: TGTGCCAGCAGCTTAGTAGACATGAACACTGAAGCTTTCTTT.

This chain joins TRBV30 and TRBJ2-5; TRBD1 agrees at 9 bases. With V trimmed by 7 bases and J by 5 bases, 11 bases remained unmatched. The CDR3 consists of 14 residues. CDR1 is GTSNPN, CDR2 SVGIG, per germline (reference sequence). CDR3 in DNA: TGTGCCTTAAACACAGGGGGCCCCCGGGAGACCCAGTACTTC. Translation: CALNTGGPRETQYF.

The chain combines TRBV2 with TRBJ2-5; TRBD2 matches 11 bases. The V and J ends lost 6 bases and 7 bases, in that order; junction bases with no gene match: 10. CDR1 is SNHLY, CDR2 FYNNEI, per germline. The CDR3 sequence is 15 residues long. Here the CDR3 DNA reads TGTGCCAGCAGGGGTAGCGGGAGGGGTGTTTTGACCCAGTACTTC. This translates into CASRGSGRGVLTQYF.

The chain recombines TRBV6-5 with TRBJ1-1; a possible D gene is TRBD1 (5 bases). Germline CDR1 reads MNHEY; CDR2 reads SVGAGI. The V end was cut by 2 bases, the J end by 8 bases, with 12 bases between. CDR3 size: 13 residues. CDR3 DNA sequence: TGTGCCAGCAGTTACCCCACCGGGACCGAAGCTTTCTTT. Its protein product is CASSYPTGTEAFF.

The rearrangement joins TRBV6-5 to TRBJ1-6; D unresolved. Deletions cut 0 bases from V and 8 bases from J, with 8 bases between. The CDR3 has 14 residues. Germline CDR1 and CDR2: MNHEY and SVGAGI. The CDR3 DNA sequence: TGTGCCAGCAGTTACTCGACTACTGATTCACCCCTCCACTTT. This sequence encodes CASSYSTTDSPLHF.

This sequence joins TRBV5-1 and TRBJ1-1; D not certain. Trimming left V 3 bases short and J 1 base short, with 13 bases between. The CDR3 extends over 15 amino acids. The germline CDR1 and CDR2 sequences are SGHRS and YFSETQ. The CDR3 nucleotides are TGCGCCAGCAGCTGGATCGTAGGCGGGAACACTGAAGCTTTCTTT. Amino acids: CASSWIVGGNTEAFF.

The chain employs TRBV5-1 and TRBJ2-5; D gene ambiguous. The CDR3 extends over 13 amino acids. Trimming removed 4 bases at V and 1 base at J, with 8 bases between. Germline V gene sequence: CDR1 SGHRS, CDR2 YFSETQ. Here the CDR3 DNA reads TGCGCCAGCAGCCCCCGTTCCCAAGAGACCCAGTACTTC. As protein: CASSPRSQETQYF.

This chain links TRBV6-6 with TRBJ2-7; no definite D call. Germline loops: CDR1 MNHNY, CDR2 SVGAGI (reference sequence). The CDR3 length is 14 residues. Trimming stripped 10 bases from V and 2 bases from J, with 18 bases between. CDR3 in amino acids: CATKQSSSPYEQYF. The CDR3 DNA is TGTGCCACCAAACAATCTAGTTCGCCCTACGAGCAGTACTTC.

The J gene is TRBJ2-7, the V gene TRBV6-5, with D unclear. CDR3 length equals 13 residues. The germline V gene encodes CDR1 MNHEY and CDR2 SVGAGI. Trimming cost V 6 bases and J 4 bases, with 13 bases left between them. As DNA, the CDR3 is TGTGCCAGCAGACCCCCTGAAAGGTACGAGCAGTACTTC. Amino acids: CASRPPERYEQYF.

CDR3 residues: CASSAAANTEAFF. CDR3 sequence (DNA): TGTGCCAGCTCGGCGGCGGCGAACACTGAAGCTTTCTTT. The rearrangement links TRBV18 to TRBJ1-1; D is undetermined. CDR1 and CDR2 from the germline V gene are KGHSH and LQKENI. V gave up 6 bases and J gave up 1 base, with 9 bases separating them. The CDR3 loop spans 13 amino acids.

The V call is TRBV15, the J call TRBJ2-5; D not certain. The CDR3 is 14 residues long. Germline V CDR1 and CDR2: LNHNV, YYDKDF (reference sequence). V gave up 6 bases and J gave up 2 bases, with 13 bases separating them. CDR3 region: CATSTDGFQETQYF. CDR3 in DNA: TGTGCCACCAGTACTGACGGATTTCAAGAGACCCAGTACTTC.

CDR3 loop: CASSLGVSFEAFF. DNA of the CDR3: TGTGCCAGCTCACTTGGGGTATCTTTTGAAGCTTTCTTT. V and J are TRBV18 and TRBJ1-1; no clear D gene. The germline CDR1 and CDR2 sequences are KGHSH and LQKENI. CDR3 length equals 13 residues. Trimming stripped 4 bases from V and 7 bases from J, with 13 bases between.

The V gene is TRBV10-3, the J gene TRBJ1-5; TRBD1 is a possible D gene (5 bases). The CDR3 covers 16 residues. Germline V gives CDR1 ENHRY, CDR2 SYGVKD. V gave up 0 bases and J gave up 2 bases, with 11 bases separating them. The DNA of the CDR3 is TGTGCCATCAGTGAGTCCGGGGGAAGTGGCAATCAGCCCCAGCATTTT. Its protein product is CAISESGGSGNQPQHF.

The chain is built from TRBV10-2 and TRBJ2-2; the match to TRBD2 covers 7 bases. From germline, CDR1 is WSHSY and CDR2 SAAADI. Unmatched junction bases numbered 13, after V lost 6 bases and J lost 6 bases. The CDR3 consists of 16 residues. The CDR3 protein is CASRPSIGGSPGELFF. The CDR3 bases are TGCGCCAGCAGGCCGAGCATCGGCGGGAGCCCCGGGGAGCTGTTTTTT.

The rearrangement joins TRBV19 to TRBJ1-5; no definite D call. CDR1 and CDR2 (germline): LNHDA, SQIVND (reference sequence). V was shortened by 4 bases and J by 0 bases, with 10 bases between the two germline ends. The CDR3 loop spans 15 amino acids. The DNA for the CDR3 is TGTGCCAGTAGTACGACGGACCATAGCAATCAGCCCCAGCATTTT. Translated, it gives CASSTTDHSNQPQHF.

J is TRBJ2-7 and V is TRBV18; TRBD2 is a possible D gene (5 bases). Germline loops: CDR1 KGHSH, CDR2 LQKENI. Deletions cut 3 bases from V and 3 bases from J, with 12 bases between. CDR3 length: 14 residues. As DNA, the CDR3 is TGTGCCAGCTCACCGAAAAGGGAGAACTACGAGCAGTACTTC. Translation gives CASSPKRENYEQYF. The variable domain in full, with the rest retrieved from reference TRBV18 and TRBJ2-7, is NAGVMQNPRHLVRRRGQEARLRCSPMKGHSHVYWYRQLPEEGLKFMVYLQKENIIDESGMPKERFSAEFPKEGPSILRIQQVVRGDSAAYFCASSPKRENYEQYFGPGTRLTVT.

This clone was seen a single time. The chain combines TRBV29-1 with TRBJ1-4, with D uncertain. The CDR3 contains 14 residues. V lost 6 bases to trimming and J lost 4 bases, with 15 bases between them. CDR1 and CDR2 (germline): SQVTM, ANQGSEA. The CDR3: CSVARGTYNEKLFF. The CDR3 DNA follows: TGCAGCGTAGCCCGCGGAACCTATAATGAAAAACTGTTTTTT.

The chain recombines TRBV5-6 with TRBJ1-1, with D possibly TRBD1 on 6 matching bases. The CDR3 totals 17 residues. V gave up 4 bases and J gave up 7 bases, with 26 bases separating them. Germline V gene sequence: CDR1 SGHDT, CDR2 YYEEEE. CDR3 coding DNA: TGTGCCAGCAGCCGACAGACAGGCCCTCGAGCTACTGTTGAAGCTTTCTTT. It yields the protein CASSRQTGPRATVEAFF.

The chain joins TRBV28 to TRBJ2-2; TRBD2 aligns across 8 bases. The CDR3 is 15 amino acids. V gave up 4 bases and J gave up 2 bases; unmatched junction bases: 3. Germline values: CDR1 MDHEN, CDR2 SYDVKM. The CDR3: CASSSSGGNTGELFF. Written as DNA, the CDR3 is TGTGCCAGCAGTTCGAGCGGGGGAAACACCGGGGAGCTGTTTTTT.

The chain has TRBV10-3 and TRBJ1-1; unclear D gene. In germline, CDR1 is ENHRY, CDR2 SYGVKD. With 2 bases removed from V and 5 bases from J, the gap between germline ends came to 12 bases. The CDR3 has 14 residues. CDR3 sequence reads: CAISEVAGRTEAFF. The CDR3 region has the DNA TGTGCCATCAGTGAGGTAGCGGGTAGGACTGAAGCTTTCTTT.

This chain's CDR3 is CASSISRPNSPLHF. CDR3 bases: TGTGCCAGCAGTATCAGTCGACCTAATTCACCCCTCCACTTT. The V gene is TRBV28, the J gene TRBJ1-6; the D is unclear. Deletions cut 5 bases from V and 6 bases from J, with 11 bases between. CDR1 and CDR2 (germline): MDHEN, SYDVKM. The CDR3 is 14 amino acids.

The chain couples TRBV2 to TRBJ2-3; TRBD2 might be the D (6 bases). V was shortened by 2 bases and J by 3 bases, with 12 bases between the two germline ends. Germline CDR1 SNHLY, CDR2 FYNNEI. The CDR3 loop spans 15 amino acids. The CDR3 here is CASSEMWGVTDTQYF. The CDR3 DNA follows: TGTGCCAGCAGTGAAATGTGGGGGGTGACAGATACGCAGTATTTT.

This clone was counted once. The chain is built from TRBV7-9 and TRBJ2-7; 14 bases agree with TRBD2. The CDR3 loop spans 18 amino acids. V was pared by 5 bases and J by 1 base, with 10 bases of the junction left unmatched. In germline, CDR1 is SEHNR, CDR2 FQNEAQ (reference sequence). The CDR3 loop reads CASSEAGGLAGASYEQYF. The CDR3 bases are TGTGCCAGCAGCGAAGCCGGGGGACTAGCGGGGGCTTCCTACGAGCAGTACTTC.